This TCR beta chain was observed in a study of T cell repertoires in aging, cancer and after chemotherapy. Amplification of TCR beta used genomic DNA extracted from peripheral blood. This clonotype is deemed medium-sized (0.01 to 0.1%). Rearranged V-D-J TRB sequences were amplified with a mixed TRB-A/B primer pool. MiXCR was run by TCRdb on the multiplex PCR reads, yielding one entry per CDR3 protein. The repertoire holds around 3,100 distinct CDR3 sequences, approximately 30% seen once, with over 12% in the top ten. Sequences were obtained from blood. The clonotype originates from a human donor in good health.

CDR3 coding DNA: TGCAGTGCTAGATCTCCGGGACTCCCCGCGGCGTTCTTC. It translates to CSARSPGLPAAFF. The rearrangement links TRBV20-1 to TRBJ2-1, with D maybe TRBD2 (6 bases). Between the trimmed V and J ends, which lost 2 bases and 15 bases, there was a span of 20 bases. The CDR3 length is 13 residues. Germline V CDR1 and CDR2: DFQATT, SNEGSKA (reference sequence).